Listed below are T cell receptor beta chains from one sample, sequenced in a study of CD8 T cells in Susac syndrome. TCRdb reanalysed the immunoSEQ multiplex PCR reads using MiXCR and keeps one entry per CDR3 protein. The profile shows fewer than 350,000 distinct CDR3 sequences, 92% of them singletons. The sequenced sample consisted of CD4+ T cells from PBMCs. These TCRs come from a human donor with multiple sclerosis. CDR3s include the opening cysteine and the closing phenylalanine or tryptophan. The D gene is left open where the match is weak. Where a row states a size, it is once, few, many or the class of an expanded clone; other rows omit it.

TRBJ2-1	TRBV5-4	.	.	CASSSRGAGPNEQFF	TGTGCCAGCAGCTCCCGGGGGGCGGGGCCCAATGAGCAGTTCTTC
TRBJ1-6	TRBV19	.	.	CASDDRMHSPLHF	TGTGCCAGCGATGACAGGATGCATTCACCCCTCCACTTT
TRBJ2-2	TRBV2	TRBD1	.	CASSDRGPYTGELFF	TGTGCCAGCAGTGACAGGGGGCCCTACACCGGGGAGCTGTTTTTT
TRBJ1-1	TRBV20-1	.	.	CRGDRPNGEAFF	TGCAGGGGAGACAGGCCGAATGGTGAAGCTTTCTTT
TRBJ1-5	TRBV19	TRBD1	.	CASSIMGQGINQPQHF	TGTGCCAGTAGTATAATGGGACAGGGGATCAATCAGCCCCAGCATTTT
TRBJ1-2	TRBV3-1	.	once	CASSQVIGVSGYTF	TGTGCCAGCAGCCAAGTGATTGGCGTAAGTGGCTACACCTTC
TRBJ2-5	TRBV7-2	.	few	CASSFPRETQYF	TGTGCCAGCAGCTTCCCCCGGGAGACCCAGTACTTC
TRBJ2-5	TRBV6-1	TRBD1	.	CASSPPRKGAFGQETQYF	TGTGCCAGCAGTCCACCGAGGAAGGGGGCCTTTGGACAAGAGACCCAGTACTTC
TRBJ2-1	TRBV6-1	.	.	CASSEDSPNEQFF	TGTGCCAGCAGTGAGGACAGTCCGAATGAGCAGTTCTTC
TRBJ2-3	TRBV6-2/TRBV6-3	.	few	CASSLVSTDTQYF	TGTGCCAGCAGTTTGGTGAGCACAGATACGCAGTATTTT
TRBJ1-1	TRBV6-6	.	.	CASSYVSGPEAFF	TGTGCCAGCAGTTACGTGTCCGGGCCCGAAGCTTTCTTT
TRBJ2-5	TRBV7-2	TRBD2	.	CASSRGLAGGSGTQYF	TGTGCCAGCAGCCGGGGACTAGCGGGAGGGTCAGGGACCCAGTACTTC
TRBJ1-1	TRBV6-4	.	.	CASSERGDTNTEAFF	TGTGCCAGCAGTGAAAGGGGAGACACGAACACTGAAGCTTTCTTT
TRBJ1-4	TRBV30	.	.	CAWRVKGVEKLFF	TGTGCCTGGAGGGTAAAGGGAGTTGAAAAACTGTTTTTT
TRBJ2-5	TRBV5-5	.	.	CASSLVSGRQETQYF	TGTGCCAGCAGCTTGGTTTCTGGACGCCAAGAGACCCAGTACTTC
TRBJ2-7	TRBV6-2/TRBV6-3	.	once	CASRPLGVHEQYF	TGTGCCAGCAGGCCCCTGGGCGTCCACGAGCAGTACTTC
TRBJ2-7	TRBV6-5	.	.	CASSYGASTSYEQYF	TGTGCCAGCAGTTACGGGGCCTCCACGAGCTACGAGCAGTACTTC
TRBJ2-1	TRBV2	TRBD1	.	CARWPGQGGPEAYNEQFF	TGTGCCCGATGGCCGGGACAGGGGGGTCCTGAGGCCTACAATGAGCAGTTCTTC
TRBJ1-1	TRBV15	.	.	CATSGRVNTEAFF	TGTGCCACCAGCGGCAGAGTGAACACTGAAGCTTTCTTT